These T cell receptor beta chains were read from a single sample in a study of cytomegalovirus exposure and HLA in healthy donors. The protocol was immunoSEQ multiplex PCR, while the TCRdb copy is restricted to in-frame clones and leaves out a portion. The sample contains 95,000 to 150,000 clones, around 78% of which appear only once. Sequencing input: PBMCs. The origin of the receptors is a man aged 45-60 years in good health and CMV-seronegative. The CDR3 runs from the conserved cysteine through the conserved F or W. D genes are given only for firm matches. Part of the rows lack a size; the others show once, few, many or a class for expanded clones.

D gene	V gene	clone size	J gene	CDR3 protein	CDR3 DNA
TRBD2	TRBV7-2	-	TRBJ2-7	CASSTSGGLYEQYF	TGTGCCAGCAGCACTAGCGGGGGGCTTTACGAGCAGTACTTC
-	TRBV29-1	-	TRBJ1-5	CSVQTGGNQPQHF	TGCAGCGTGCAGACGGGAGGGAATCAGCCCCAGCATTTT
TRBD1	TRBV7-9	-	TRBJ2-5	CSSSLGGGQTETQYF	TGTTCCAGCAGCTTAGGTGGGGGACAGACAGAGACCCAGTACTTC
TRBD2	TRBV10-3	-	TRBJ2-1	CAISAGGLYNEQFF	TGTGCCATCAGTGCGGGGGGGCTGTACAATGAGCAGTTCTTC
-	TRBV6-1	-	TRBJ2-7	CASSENTGRLYEQYF	TGTGCCAGCAGTGAAAATACAGGGAGACTCTACGAGCAGTACTTC
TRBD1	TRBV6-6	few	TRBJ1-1	CASSKADRFVVAFF	TGTGCCAGCAGCAAGGCGGACAGGTTCGTTGTAGCTTTCTTT
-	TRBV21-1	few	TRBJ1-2	CASSNKGLGYTF	TGTGCCAGCAGCAACAAGGGGCTCGGCTACACCTTC
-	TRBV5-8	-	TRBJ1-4	CASSLAVGREGEKLFF	TGTGCCAGCAGCTTGGCCGTGGGCAGGGAAGGCGAAAAACTGTTTTTT
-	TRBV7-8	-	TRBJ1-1	CASSLQGMNTEAFF	TGTGCCAGCAGCTTACAGGGGATGAACACTGAAGCTTTCTTT
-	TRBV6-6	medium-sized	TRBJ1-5	CASAPISNQPQHF	TGTGCCAGCGCGCCCATTAGCAATCAGCCCCAGCATTTT
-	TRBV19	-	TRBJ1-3	CASSTWASSGNTIYF	TGTGCCAGTAGTACCTGGGCTTCCTCTGGAAACACCATATATTTT
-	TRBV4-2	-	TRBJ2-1	CASSQGGGRSSYNEQFF	TGTGCCAGCAGCCAAGGAGGTGGAAGGAGCTCCTACAATGAGCAGTTCTTC
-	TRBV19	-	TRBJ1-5	CASSAGSGIGNQPQHF	TGTGCCAGCTCGGCGGGGAGTGGCATTGGGAATCAGCCCCAGCATTTT
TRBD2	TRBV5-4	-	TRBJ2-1	CASSLEGGARNEQFF	TGTGCCAGCAGCTTGGAGGGAGGGGCAAGAAATGAGCAGTTCTTC
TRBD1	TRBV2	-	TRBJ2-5	CASSADRGLRETQYF	TGTGCCAGCAGCGCTGACAGGGGGCTTCGCGAGACCCAGTACTTC
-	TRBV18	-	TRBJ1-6	CASSFRARPSNSPLHF	TGTGCCAGCTCATTCAGGGCCCGACCTTCTAATTCACCCCTCCACTTT
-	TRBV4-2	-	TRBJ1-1	CASSQDPTEPLEAFF	TGTGCCAGCAGCCAAGACCCCACTGAACCCCTTGAGGCTTTCTTT
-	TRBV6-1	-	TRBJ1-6	CASSLRTGDSPLHF	TGTGCCAGCAGTCTCCGGACCGGGGATTCACCCCTCCACTTT
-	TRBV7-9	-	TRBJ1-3	CASSLGGIGNTIYF	TGTGCCAGCAGCTTGGGAGGGATCGGGAACACCATATATTTT
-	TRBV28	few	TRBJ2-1	CASSSRQGGEQFF	TGTGCCAGCAGTTCACGACAGGGAGGTGAGCAGTTCTTC
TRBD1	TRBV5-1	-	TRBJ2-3	CASRPGTVHTLTDTQYF	TGCGCCAGCAGACCCGGGACAGTCCATACCCTCACAGATACGCAGTATTTT
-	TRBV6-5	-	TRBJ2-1	CASSSQRVGIYNEQFF	TGTGCCAGCAGTTCGCAACGCGTCGGGATCTACAATGAGCAGTTCTTC
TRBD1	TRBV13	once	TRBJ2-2	CASSPPGQGTTGELFF	TGTGCCAGCAGTCCGCCGGGACAGGGGACCACCGGGGAGCTGTTTTTT
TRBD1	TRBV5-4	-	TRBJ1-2	CASSAPPQGARGNYGYTF	TGTGCCAGCAGCGCACCCCCACAGGGGGCGCGAGGGAACTATGGCTACACCTTC
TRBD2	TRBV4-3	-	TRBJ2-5	CASSQERLAGASTGETQYF	TGCGCCAGCAGCCAAGAGCGGCTAGCGGGGGCTTCTACGGGAGAGACCCAGTACTTC
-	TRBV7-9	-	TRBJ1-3	CASSLDPGMGNTIYF	TGTGCCAGCAGCTTAGATCCAGGGATGGGAAACACCATATATTTT
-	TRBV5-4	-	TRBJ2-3	CASSPVGTDTQYF	TGTGCCAGCAGCCCGGTCGGCACAGATACGCAGTATTTT
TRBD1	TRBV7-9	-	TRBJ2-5	CASSARDRGYQETQYF	TGTGCCAGCAGCGCACGGGACAGGGGGTACCAAGAGACCCAGTACTTC
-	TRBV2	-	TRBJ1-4	CASSESEGPRGKLFF	TGTGCCAGCAGTGAGTCGGAGGGTCCTAGGGGAAAACTGTTTTTT
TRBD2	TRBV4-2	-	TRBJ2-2	CASSPSSGANTGELFF	TGTGCCAGCAGCCCCTCTAGCGGGGCGAACACCGGGGAGCTGTTTTTT
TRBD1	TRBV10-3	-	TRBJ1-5	CAISEYRGGNQPQHF	TGTGCCATCAGTGAGTACAGGGGGGGCAATCAGCCCCAGCATTTT
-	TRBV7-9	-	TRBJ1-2	CASSLVTGGGYTF	TGTGCCAGCAGCTTAGTAACGGGAGGTGGCTACACCTTC
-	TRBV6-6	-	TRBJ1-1	CASSPYRVGNTEAFF	TGTGCCAGCAGCCCGTACAGGGTAGGGAACACTGAAGCTTTCTTT
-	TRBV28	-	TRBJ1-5	CASSPPGLSPNQPQHF	TGTGCCAGCAGTCCTCCGGGACTGAGTCCGAATCAGCCCCAGCATTTT
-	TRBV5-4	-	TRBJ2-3	CASSLAGTDTQYF	TGTGCCAGCAGCCTGGCGGGCACAGATACGCAGTATTTT
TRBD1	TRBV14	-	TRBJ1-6	CASSLDRRGTPLHF	TGTGCCAGCAGCCTGGACAGGCGTGGAACACCCCTCCACTTT
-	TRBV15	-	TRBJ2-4	CATSRRDSRLGAKNIQYF	TGTGCCACCAGCAGACGGGACTCCAGACTAGGGGCCAAAAACATTCAGTACTTC
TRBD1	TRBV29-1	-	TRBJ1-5	CSVRQGADQPQHF	TGCAGCGTTAGACAGGGGGCTGATCAGCCCCAGCATTTT
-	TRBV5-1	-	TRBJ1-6	CASSLGQFDSPLHF	TGCGCCAGCAGCTTGGGACAGTTCGATTCACCCCTCCACTTT
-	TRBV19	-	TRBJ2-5	CASEDRQETQYF	TGTGCCAGTGAGGACAGACAAGAGACCCAGTACTTC
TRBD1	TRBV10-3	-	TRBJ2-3	CAIMPGQGARGGDTQYF	TGTGCCATCATGCCGGGACAGGGGGCCCGCGGTGGAGATACGCAGTATTTT
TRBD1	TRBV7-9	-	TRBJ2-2	CASSLGDRVAGELFF	TGTGCCAGCAGCTTAGGGGACAGGGTCGCCGGGGAGCTGTTTTTT
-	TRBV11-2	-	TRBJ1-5	CASSLQSYSNQPQHF	TGTGCCAGCAGCTTACAGTCATATAGCAATCAGCCCCAGCATTTT
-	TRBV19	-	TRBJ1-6	CASTRGTENSPLHF	TGTGCCAGTACGCGGGGCACTGAAAATTCACCCCTCCACTTT
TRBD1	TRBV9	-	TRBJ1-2	CASSLGTGVCGYTF	TGTGCCAGCAGTCTGGGGACAGGGGTATGTGGCTACACCTTC
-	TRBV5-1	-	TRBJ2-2	CASSSMGELFF	TGCGCCAGCAGCTCCATGGGGGAGCTGTTTTTT
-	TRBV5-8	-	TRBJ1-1	CASSWRGRLNTEAFF	TGTGCCAGCAGCTGGCGCGGCCGACTGAACACTGAAGCTTTCTTT
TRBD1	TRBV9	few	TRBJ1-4	CASSVGQGAEKLFF	TGTGCCAGCAGCGTAGGGCAGGGGGCCGAAAAACTGTTTTTT
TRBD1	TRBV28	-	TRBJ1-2	CASRHPQGRGNYGYTF	TGTGCCAGCCGCCACCCACAGGGGAGAGGTAACTATGGCTACACCTTC
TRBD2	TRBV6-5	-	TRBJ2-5	CASRRLAGDETQYF	TGTGCCAGCAGGCGTCTGGCGGGGGACGAGACCCAGTACTTC
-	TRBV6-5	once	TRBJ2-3	CASSPGQHTDTQYF	TGTGCCAGCAGCCCGGGACAACACACAGATACGCAGTATTTT
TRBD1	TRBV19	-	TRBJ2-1	CASSRGQGFYNEQFF	TGTGCCAGTAGCAGGGGACAGGGTTTCTACAATGAGCAGTTCTTC
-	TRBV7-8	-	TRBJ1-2	CASSLAGDDYGYTF	TGTGCCAGCAGCTTAGCAGGGGATGACTATGGCTACACCTTC